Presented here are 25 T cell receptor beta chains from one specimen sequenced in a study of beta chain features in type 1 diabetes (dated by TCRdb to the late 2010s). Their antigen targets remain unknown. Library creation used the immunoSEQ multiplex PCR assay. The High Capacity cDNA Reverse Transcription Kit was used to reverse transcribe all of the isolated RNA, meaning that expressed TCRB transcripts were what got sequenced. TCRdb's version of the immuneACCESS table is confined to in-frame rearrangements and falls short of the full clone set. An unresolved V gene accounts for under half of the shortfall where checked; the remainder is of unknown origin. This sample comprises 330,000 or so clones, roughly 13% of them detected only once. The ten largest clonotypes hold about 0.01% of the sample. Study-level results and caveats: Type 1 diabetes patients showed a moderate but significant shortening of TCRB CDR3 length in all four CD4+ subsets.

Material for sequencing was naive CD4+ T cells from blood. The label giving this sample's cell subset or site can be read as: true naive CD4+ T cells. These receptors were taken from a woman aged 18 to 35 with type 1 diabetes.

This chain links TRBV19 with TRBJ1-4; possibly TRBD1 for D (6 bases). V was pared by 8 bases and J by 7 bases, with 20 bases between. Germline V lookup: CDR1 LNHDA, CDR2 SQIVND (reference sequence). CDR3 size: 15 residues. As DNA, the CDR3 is TGTGCCAGTTCTACCTTCGGGACACGGGGTGAAAAACTGTTTTTT. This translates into CASSTFGTRGEKLFF.

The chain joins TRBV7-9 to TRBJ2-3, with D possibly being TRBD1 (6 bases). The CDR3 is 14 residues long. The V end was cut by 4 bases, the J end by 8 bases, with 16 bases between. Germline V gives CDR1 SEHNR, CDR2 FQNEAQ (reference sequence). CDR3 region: CASSSPRTAATQYF. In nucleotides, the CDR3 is TGTGCCAGCAGCTCCCCTCGGACAGCGGCTACGCAGTATTTT.

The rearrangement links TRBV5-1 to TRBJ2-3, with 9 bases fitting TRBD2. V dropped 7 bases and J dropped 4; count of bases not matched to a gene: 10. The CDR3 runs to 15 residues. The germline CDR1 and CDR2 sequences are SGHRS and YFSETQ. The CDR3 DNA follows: TGCGCCAGCCGGAAGGAGCGGGGGGTCCCAGATACGCAGTATTTT. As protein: CASRKERGVPDTQYF.

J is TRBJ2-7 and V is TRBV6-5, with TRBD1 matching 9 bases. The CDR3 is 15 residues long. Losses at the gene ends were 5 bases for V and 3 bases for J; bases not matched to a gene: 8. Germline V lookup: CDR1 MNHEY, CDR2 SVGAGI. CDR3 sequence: CASSGGQGPVYEQYF. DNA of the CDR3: TGTGCCAGCAGTGGGGGACAGGGCCCCGTCTACGAGCAGTACTTC.

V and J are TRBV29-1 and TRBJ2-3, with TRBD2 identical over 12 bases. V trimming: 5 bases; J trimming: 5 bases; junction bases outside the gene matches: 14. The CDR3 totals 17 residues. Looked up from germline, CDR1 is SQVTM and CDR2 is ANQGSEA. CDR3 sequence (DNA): TGCAGCGTTTTGGGCTCGGGGCTAGCGGGAGGGCGAGATACGCAGTATTTT. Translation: CSVLGSGLAGGRDTQYF.

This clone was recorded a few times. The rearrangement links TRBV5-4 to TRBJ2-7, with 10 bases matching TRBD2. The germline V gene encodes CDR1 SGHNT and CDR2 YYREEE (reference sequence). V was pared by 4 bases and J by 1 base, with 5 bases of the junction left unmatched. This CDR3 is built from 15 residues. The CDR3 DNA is TGTGCCAGCAGCCCGGATAGCGGGAGGTCCTACGAGCAGTACTTC. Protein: CASSPDSGRSYEQYF.

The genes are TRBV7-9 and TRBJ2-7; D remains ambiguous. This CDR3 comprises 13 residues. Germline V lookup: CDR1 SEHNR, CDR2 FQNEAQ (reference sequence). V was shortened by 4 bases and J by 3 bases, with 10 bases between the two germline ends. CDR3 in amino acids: CASSSPRIYEQYF. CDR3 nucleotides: TGTGCCAGCAGCTCCCCGAGGATCTACGAGCAGTACTTC. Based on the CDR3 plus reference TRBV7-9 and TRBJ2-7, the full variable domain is DTGVSQNPRHKITKRGQNVTFRCDPISEHNRLYWYRQTLGQGPEFLTYFQNEAQLEKSRLLSDRFSAERPKGSFSTLEIQRTEQGDSAMYLCASSSPRIYEQYFGPGTRLTVT.

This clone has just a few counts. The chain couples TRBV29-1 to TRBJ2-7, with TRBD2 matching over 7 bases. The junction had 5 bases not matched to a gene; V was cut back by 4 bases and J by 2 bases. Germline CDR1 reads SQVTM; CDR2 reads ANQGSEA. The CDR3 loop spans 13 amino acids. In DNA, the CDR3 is TGCAGCGTTGGTTTCGGGGGGACCTACGAGCAGTACTTC. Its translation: CSVGFGGTYEQYF.

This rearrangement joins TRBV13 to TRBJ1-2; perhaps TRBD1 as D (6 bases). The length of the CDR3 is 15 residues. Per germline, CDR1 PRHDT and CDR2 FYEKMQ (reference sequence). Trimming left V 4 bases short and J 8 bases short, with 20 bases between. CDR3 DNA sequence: TGTGCCAGCAGCTATGCGGGGGGGCGCAAAGAAGGCTACACCTTC. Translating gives CASSYAGGRKEGYTF.

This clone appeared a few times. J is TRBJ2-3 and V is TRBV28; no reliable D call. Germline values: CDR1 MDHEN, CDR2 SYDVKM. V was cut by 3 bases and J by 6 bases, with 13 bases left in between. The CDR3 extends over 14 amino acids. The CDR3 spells CASSFMTPGDTQYF. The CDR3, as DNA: TGTGCCAGCAGTTTTATGACCCCAGGTGATACGCAGTATTTT.

This CDR3 reads CASSFQGGGSEQYF. CDR3 sequence (DNA): TGTGCCAGCAGCTTCCAGGGGGGTGGCTCCGAGCAGTACTTC. The V and J genes are TRBV7-3 and TRBJ2-7; TRBD1 is a possible D gene (7 bases). V lost 3 bases to trimming and J lost 6 bases, with 15 bases between them. The CDR3 length is 14 residues. Germline-derived CDR1 and CDR2 are SGHTA and FQGTGA.

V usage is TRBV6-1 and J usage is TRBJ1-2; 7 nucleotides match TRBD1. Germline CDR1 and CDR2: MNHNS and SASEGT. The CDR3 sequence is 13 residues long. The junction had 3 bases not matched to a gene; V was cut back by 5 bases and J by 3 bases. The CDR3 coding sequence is TGTGCCAGCAGTCCCGACAGGGACTATGGCTACACCTTC. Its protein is CASSPDRDYGYTF.

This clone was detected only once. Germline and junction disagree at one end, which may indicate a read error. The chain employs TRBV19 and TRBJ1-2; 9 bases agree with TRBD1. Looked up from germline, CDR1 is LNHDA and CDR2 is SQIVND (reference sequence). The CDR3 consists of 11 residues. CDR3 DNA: TGTGCCAGTAGTACCGGGACAGGGAAGGCCTTC. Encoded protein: CASSTGTGKAF.

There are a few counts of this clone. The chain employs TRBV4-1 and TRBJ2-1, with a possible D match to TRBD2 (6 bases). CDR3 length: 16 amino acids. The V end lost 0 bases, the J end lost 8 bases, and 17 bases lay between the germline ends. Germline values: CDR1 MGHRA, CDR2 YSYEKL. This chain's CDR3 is CASSQDRRGGTDEQFF. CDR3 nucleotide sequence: TGCGCCAGCAGCCAAGATAGGCGGGGCGGGACCGATGAGCAGTTCTTC.

The CDR3: CAISESGGDEAFF. The CDR3 DNA follows: TGTGCCATCAGTGAGTCGGGGGGGGATGAAGCTTTCTTT. This sequence joins TRBV10-3 and TRBJ1-1; D possibly corresponds to TRBD1 (5 bases). Per the germline V gene, CDR1 is ENHRY and CDR2 is SYGVKD. Trimming shortened V by 0 bases and J by 7 bases, and 9 bases separated the two germline ends. The CDR3 totals 13 residues.

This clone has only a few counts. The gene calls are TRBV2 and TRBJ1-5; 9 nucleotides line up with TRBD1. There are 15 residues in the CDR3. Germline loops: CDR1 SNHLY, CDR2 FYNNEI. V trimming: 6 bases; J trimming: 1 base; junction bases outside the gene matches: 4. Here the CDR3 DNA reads TGTGCCAGCAGACCCGGGACAGGGAGCAATCAGCCCCAGCATTTT. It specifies CASRPGTGSNQPQHF.

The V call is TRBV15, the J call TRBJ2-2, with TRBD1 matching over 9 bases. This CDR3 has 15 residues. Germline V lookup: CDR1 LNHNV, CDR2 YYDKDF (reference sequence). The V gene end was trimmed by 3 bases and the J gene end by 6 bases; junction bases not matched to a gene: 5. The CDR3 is CATSRRDRAAGELFF. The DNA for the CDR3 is TGTGCCACCAGCAGGAGGGACAGGGCAGCCGGGGAGCTGTTTTTT.

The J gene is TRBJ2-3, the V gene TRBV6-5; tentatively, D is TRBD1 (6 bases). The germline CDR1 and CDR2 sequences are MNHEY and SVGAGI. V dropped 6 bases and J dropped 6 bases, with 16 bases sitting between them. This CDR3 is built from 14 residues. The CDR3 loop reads CASRIDRHSDTQYF. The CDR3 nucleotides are TGTGCCAGCAGGATTGACAGGCATTCTGATACGCAGTATTTT.

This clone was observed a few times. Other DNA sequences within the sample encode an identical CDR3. Written as DNA, the CDR3 is TGTGCCAGCAGCTCTAGCACAGATACGCAGTATTTT. Translation: CASSSSTDTQYF. This chain uses TRBV7-2 with TRBJ2-3, with no clear D. The CDR3 spans 12 residues. Deletions cut 4 bases from V and 0 bases from J, with 2 bases between. Germline CDR1 is SGHTA and CDR2 is FQGNSA.

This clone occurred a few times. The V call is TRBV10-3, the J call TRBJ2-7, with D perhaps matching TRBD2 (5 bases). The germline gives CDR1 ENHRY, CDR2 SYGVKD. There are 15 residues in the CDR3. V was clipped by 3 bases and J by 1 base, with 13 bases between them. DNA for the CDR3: TGTGCCATCAGTGACGCCAGGAGGAGTTCCTACGAGCAGTACTTC. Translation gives CAISDARRSSYEQYF.

CDR3 DNA sequence: TGCGCCAGCAGCCTCGGGACTTTCACCGGGGAGCTGTTTTTT. This sequence encodes CASSLGTFTGELFF. The J gene is TRBJ2-2, the V gene TRBV5-1; possible D gene TRBD2, 6 bases. This CDR3 is 14 amino acids long. Trimming stripped 4 bases from V and 4 bases from J, with 11 bases between. Germline lookup yields CDR1 SGHRS and CDR2 YFSETQ.

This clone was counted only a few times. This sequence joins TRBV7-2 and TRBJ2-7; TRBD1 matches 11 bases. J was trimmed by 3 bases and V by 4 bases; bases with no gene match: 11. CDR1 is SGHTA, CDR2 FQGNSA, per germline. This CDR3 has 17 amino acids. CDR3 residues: CASSYPPGQGVFYEQYF. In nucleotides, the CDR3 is TGTGCCAGCAGCTACCCCCCGGGACAGGGGGTTTTCTACGAGCAGTACTTC.

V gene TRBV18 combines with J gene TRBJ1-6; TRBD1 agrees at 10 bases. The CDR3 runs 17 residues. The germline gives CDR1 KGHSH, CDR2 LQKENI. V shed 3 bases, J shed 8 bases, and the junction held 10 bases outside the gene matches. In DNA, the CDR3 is TGTGCCAGCTCACCTCGCCGGACAGGGGGGGCGGATTCACCCCTCCACTTT. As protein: CASSPRRTGGADSPLHF.

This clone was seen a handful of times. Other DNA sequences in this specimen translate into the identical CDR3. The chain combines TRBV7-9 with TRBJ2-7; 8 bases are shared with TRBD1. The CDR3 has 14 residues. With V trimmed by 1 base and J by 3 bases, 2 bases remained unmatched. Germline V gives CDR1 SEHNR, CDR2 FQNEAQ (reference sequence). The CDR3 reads CASSLGTGYYEQYF. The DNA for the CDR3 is TGTGCCAGCAGCTTAGGGACAGGGTACTACGAGCAGTACTTC.

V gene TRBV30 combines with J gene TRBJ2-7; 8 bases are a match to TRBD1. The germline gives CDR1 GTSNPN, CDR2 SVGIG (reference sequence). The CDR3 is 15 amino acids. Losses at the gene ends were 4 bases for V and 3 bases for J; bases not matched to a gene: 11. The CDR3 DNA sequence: TGTGCCTGGACTAGTGCGGGGACAGGCGTCTACGAGCAGTACTTC. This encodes CAWTSAGTGVYEQYF.